Below, 32 T cell receptor beta chains from the same sample are listed, as sequenced in a study of T-cell reconstitution after alpha-beta-depleted transplantation in children. As it was prepared, the TCRbeta library received unique molecular identifiers. TCRdb fed the PCR reads into MiXCR, producing one record per CDR3 protein. The sample lists roughly 200,000 distinct CDR3 sequences; around 6.8% were seen once. Sequences were derived from PBMCs from the stem cell graft donor, sampled from the stem cell graft. Receptor source: a human donor who donated a stem cell graft to a child with Wiskott-Aldrich syndrome.

This clonotype has at least ten counts. The genes are TRBV12-3 or TRBV12-4 and TRBJ2-7, with TRBD1 identical over 7 bases. Trimming at V came to 6 bases and at J to 5 bases, leaving 10 bases not matched to a gene. The CDR3 sequence is 14 residues long. The CDR3 is CASRPGTAWDEQYF. The CDR3 bases are TGTGCCAGCAGGCCCGGGACAGCGTGGGACGAGCAGTACTTC.

The sample holds many counts of this clonotype. The chain employs TRBV14 and TRBJ2-2; no clear D gene. The CDR3 covers 17 residues. The V gene's germline CDR1 is SGHDN and CDR2 FVKESK. V dropped 3 bases and J dropped 1 base, with 15 bases sitting between them. The CDR3 bases are TGTGCCAGCAGCCACCCCTTCGGCGCAGGGAACACCGGGGAGCTGTTTTTT. This sequence encodes CASSHPFGAGNTGELFF.

This clonotype was seen repeatedly, ten times or more. This rearrangement joins TRBV29-1 to TRBJ2-5; no clear D gene. In germline, CDR1 is SQVTM, CDR2 ANQGSEA. This CDR3 spans 10 amino acids. Between the trimmed V and J ends, which lost 4 bases and 4 bases, there was a span of 4 bases. The CDR3 sequence is CSVVGETQYF. CDR3 DNA sequence: TGCAGCGTTGTAGGAGAGACCCAGTACTTC.

This clonotype was found many times. V usage is TRBV12-5 and J usage is TRBJ2-3; D might be TRBD2 (5 bases). CDR1 LGHNT and CDR2 FRNRAP come from the germline V gene. V was pared by 6 bases and J by 1 base, with 14 bases between. The CDR3 spans 15 residues. CDR3 DNA sequence: TGTGCTAGTGGACAAACGGACTTGCGCACAGATACGCAGTATTTT. Translated: CASGQTDLRTDTQYF.

This clonotype was seen many times. The chain recombines TRBV20-1 with TRBJ2-7, with 9 bases matching TRBD1. The V gene's germline CDR1 is DFQATT and CDR2 SNEGSKA (reference sequence). CDR3 size: 13 residues. The V segment lost 7 bases and the J segment 6 bases; nucleotides outside the gene matches: 10. In DNA form, the CDR3 reads TGCAGTGTTAAGAGTACAGGGGGCTCCGAGCAGTACTTC. Translating gives CSVKSTGGSEQYF.

This clonotype was recorded many times. The chain couples TRBV27 to TRBJ2-3, with 9 bases lining up with TRBD2. Germline V lookup: CDR1 MNHEY, CDR2 SMNVEV (reference sequence). The CDR3 sequence is 17 residues long. Trimming removed 8 bases from V and 3 bases from J; junction bases left unmatched: 15. The CDR3 is CASGRYGGGAGTDTQYF. The CDR3, as DNA: TGTGCCAGCGGTCGGTACGGCGGGGGGGCCGGGACAGATACGCAGTATTTT.

This clonotype was observed a handful of times. V gene TRBV7-2 combines with J gene TRBJ2-5; 11 positions agree with TRBD2. In germline, CDR1 is SGHTA, CDR2 FQGNSA. V was pared by 8 bases and J by 5 bases, with 7 bases of the junction left unmatched. This CDR3 region has 14 residues. This CDR3 is CASRTPSGGETQYF. The CDR3 coding sequence is TGTGCCAGCCGAACCCCTAGCGGGGGGGAGACCCAGTACTTC.

This clonotype was seen at least ten times. The chain links TRBV29-1 to TRBJ2-1; D might be TRBD1 (6 bases). The germline CDR1 and CDR2 sequences are SQVTM and ANQGSEA. V shed 5 bases and J shed 7 bases, with 18 bases lying between them. The CDR3 runs 14 residues. CDR3 amino acids: CSVYEQGFRNEQFF. In nucleotides, the CDR3 is TGCAGCGTTTACGAACAGGGTTTTAGGAATGAGCAGTTCTTC.

This clonotype is labeled as medium-sized (0.01 to 0.1%). The rearrangement links TRBV3-1 to TRBJ2-7; maybe TRBD1 (5 bases). Per germline, CDR1 LGHDT and CDR2 YNNKEL (reference sequence). Between the trimmed V and J ends, which lost 4 bases and 4 bases, there was a span of 14 bases. The length of the CDR3 is 14 residues. CDR3 residues: CASSLRQFSYEQYF. Written as DNA, the CDR3 is TGTGCCAGCAGCCTCCGACAGTTTTCATACGAGCAGTACTTC.

This clonotype was counted at least ten times. The J gene is TRBJ2-7, the V gene TRBV2; TRBD2 agrees at 8 bases. The ends lost 5 bases at V and 4 bases at J; junction bases unmatched: 13. The CDR3 loop spans 16 amino acids. Germline V gives CDR1 SNHLY, CDR2 FYNNEI. The CDR3 is CASSYQPGGPVYEQYF. DNA for the CDR3: TGTGCCAGCAGTTACCAACCGGGGGGGCCAGTTTACGAGCAGTACTTC.

In this sample, this clonotype turned up many times. The chain is built from TRBV7-9 and TRBJ1-5; no clear D gene. This CDR3 is 15 amino acids long. V lost 4 bases and J 9 bases, leaving 19 bases between the germline ends. Germline CDR1 and CDR2: SEHNR and FQNEAQ (reference sequence). CDR3 residues: CASSSTRTGLAPQHF. The DNA of the CDR3 is TGTGCCAGCAGCTCCACCCGGACGGGATTGGCGCCCCAGCATTTT.

There are many counts of this clonotype. The V call is TRBV10-1, the J call TRBJ2-7; possible D gene TRBD2, 5 bases. This CDR3 contains 13 residues. Trimming took off 5 bases at V and 2 bases at J, with 10 bases between the two ends. Germline-derived CDR1 and CDR2 are WNHNN and SYGVQD (reference sequence). CDR3 sequence: CASSSRRTYEQYF. DNA of the CDR3: TGCGCCAGCAGTTCCAGGAGGACCTACGAGCAGTACTTC.

For the CDR3, the DNA is TGTGCCAGCAGCCTTACGCCCCAAGTGCAGAACACCGGGGAGCTGTTTTTT. As protein: CASSLTPQVQNTGELFF. The rearrangement joins TRBV5-5 to TRBJ2-2; the D is unclear. Germline CDR1 and CDR2: SGHKS and YYEKEE (reference sequence). Deletions cut 4 bases from V and 1 base from J, with 17 bases between. This CDR3 is 17 amino acids long.

This clonotype was counted ten times or more. The rearrangement uses TRBV2 and TRBJ2-2, with 9 bases aligning to TRBD1. CDR3 length: 15 residues. V dropped 6 bases and J dropped 4; count of bases not matched to a gene: 6. CDR1 SNHLY and CDR2 FYNNEI come from the germline V gene. CDR3 protein: CASSPGTGLTGELFF. The CDR3 DNA follows: TGTGCCAGCAGCCCCGGGACAGGGCTCACCGGGGAGCTGTTTTTT.

At least ten counts were recorded for this clonotype. The chain has TRBV18 and TRBJ2-1; the match to TRBD2 covers 10 bases. This CDR3 has 16 amino acids. After removal of 4 bases from V and 8 bases from J, the junction contained 11 bases not matched to a gene. Germline assignment: CDR1 KGHSH and CDR2 LQKENI. Here the CDR3 DNA reads TGTGCCAGCTCACGAAATCTAGCGGGGGTTACTGATGAGCAGTTCTTC. Protein sequence: CASSRNLAGVTDEQFF.

At least ten counts were recorded for this clonotype. In nucleotides, the CDR3 is TGCAGTGCTAGAGATCCTGCGGGAGGGCAGTCCGGGGCCAACGTCCTGACTTTC. Protein sequence: CSARDPAGGQSGANVLTF. The chain couples TRBV20-1 to TRBJ2-6; TRBD2 matches 9 bases. The CDR3 totals 18 residues. The trim removed 0 bases at V and 4 bases at J, leaving 10 bases unmatched. Germline V gives CDR1 DFQATT, CDR2 SNEGSKA (reference sequence).

This clonotype was detected many times. The chain employs TRBV11-3 and TRBJ2-7; TRBD1 or TRBD2 may be the D gene (5 bases each). The CDR3 has 16 residues. The V gene's germline CDR1 is SGHNT and CDR2 YENEEA. Trimming took 2 bases from V and 3 from J, leaving 17 bases between them. The CDR3 reads CASSLTTGTADYEQYF. For the CDR3, the DNA is TGTGCCAGCAGCTTAACTACCGGGACCGCGGACTACGAGCAGTACTTC. The whole variable domain, remainder taken from reference TRBV11-3 and TRBJ2-7, is EAGVVQSPRYKIIEKKQPVAFWCNPISGHNTLYWYLQNLGQGPELLIRYENEEAVDDSQLPKDRFSAERLKGVDSTLKIQPAELGDSAVYLCASSLTTGTADYEQYFGPGTRLTVT.

This clonotype was seen many times. V is TRBV2 and J is TRBJ2-7, with a possible D match to TRBD1 (5 bases). Germline-derived CDR1 and CDR2 are SNHLY and FYNNEI. The length of the CDR3 is 14 residues. V was pared by 3 bases and J by 2 bases, with 11 bases between. The CDR3 here is CASSDRQGPYEQYF. The CDR3 DNA reads TGTGCCAGCAGTGATCGGCAGGGCCCCTACGAGCAGTACTTC.

This clonotype was seen at least ten times. V usage is TRBV20-1 and J usage is TRBJ2-2; TRBD2 agrees at 11 bases. V was clipped by 1 base and J by 6 bases; unmatched bases: 1. Looked up from germline, CDR1 is DFQATT and CDR2 is SNEGSKA (reference sequence). The CDR3 loop spans 14 amino acids. CDR3 region: CSARGTSGSGELFF. In DNA, the CDR3 is TGCAGTGCTAGAGGGACTAGCGGGTCCGGGGAGCTGTTTTTT.

This clonotype was found many times. The V call is TRBV20-1, the J call TRBJ2-7; no clear D. V lost 3 bases to trimming and J lost 3 bases, with 6 bases between them. This CDR3 comprises 11 residues. In germline, CDR1 is DFQATT, CDR2 SNEGSKA (reference sequence). This chain's CDR3 is CSASIDYEQYF. As DNA, the CDR3 is TGCAGTGCTAGTATTGACTACGAGCAGTACTTC.

This clonotype was detected ten times or more. J is TRBJ1-2 and V is TRBV12-3 or TRBV12-4, with D possibly matching TRBD1 (5 bases). Trimming removed 2 bases from V and 8 bases from J, with 18 bases in between. The CDR3 length is 15 residues. The CDR3 protein is CASSLRIEGIGGYTF. DNA for the CDR3: TGTGCCAGCAGTTTACGAATAGAGGGGATCGGAGGCTACACCTTC.

There are many counts of this clonotype. The chain carries TRBV5-1 and TRBJ2-2; D is unclear. The CDR3 contains 15 residues. Germline CDR1 SGHRS, CDR2 YFSETQ. Trimming left V 4 bases short and J 6 bases short, with 16 bases between. DNA for the CDR3: TGCGCCAGCAGCGACAAAGGTGGGGTTGCCGGGGAGCTGTTTTTT. Amino acid sequence: CASSDKGGVAGELFF.

This clonotype was counted a few times. The chain carries TRBV14 and TRBJ2-7, with 10 bases matching TRBD2. V gave up 1 base and J gave up 3 bases; unmatched junction bases: 6. Germline V gene sequence: CDR1 SGHDN, CDR2 FVKESK. The length of the CDR3 is 16 residues. DNA of the CDR3: TGTGCCAGCAGCCAAGTGCGGGCTAGCGGGAGCTACGAGCAGTACTTC. Translation: CASSQVRASGSYEQYF.

In this sample, this clonotype turned up many times. The genes are TRBV19 and TRBJ1-1; 9 bases agree with TRBD1. Germline V gives CDR1 LNHDA, CDR2 SQIVND (reference sequence). CDR3 length: 13 residues. Losses at the gene ends were 7 bases for V and 5 bases for J; bases not matched to a gene: 5. The CDR3 bases are TGTGCCAGTAAGACAGGGGGAAGAACTGAAGCTTTCTTT. Translated: CASKTGGRTEAFF.

This clonotype was seen many times. This sequence joins TRBV24-1 and TRBJ2-4, with 13 bases matching TRBD2. CDR1 KGHDR and CDR2 SFDVKD come from the germline V gene. The CDR3 covers 14 residues. After removal of 3 bases from V and 13 bases from J, the junction contained 5 bases not matched to a gene. CDR3 DNA sequence: TGTGCCACCAGTGATCCCCGACTAGCGGGAGGCCAGTACTTC. Translating it yields CATSDPRLAGGQYF.

This clonotype was observed at least ten times. The chain links TRBV6-5 to TRBJ1-1; D is uncertain. This CDR3 has 16 amino acids. Germline-derived CDR1 and CDR2 are MNHEY and SVGAGI. V dropped 0 bases and J dropped 1 base, with 12 bases sitting between them. The CDR3 region has the DNA TGTGCCAGCAGTTACTCACCCGGAGTAGGGAACACTGAAGCTTTCTTT. Amino acid sequence: CASSYSPGVGNTEAFF.

This clonotype was seen more than once but under ten times. The rearrangement joins TRBV5-1 to TRBJ2-7; D is unresolved. This CDR3 has 16 amino acids. The ends were cut back, 3 bases at V and 0 bases at J, with 16 bases in the middle. Germline V lookup: CDR1 SGHRS, CDR2 YFSETQ. The CDR3 nucleotides are TGCGCCAGCAGCTGGGCAGAGTACCAAAGCTCCTACGAGCAGTACTTC. Translating gives CASSWAEYQSSYEQYF.

This clonotype was counted at least ten times. The chain joins TRBV20-1 to TRBJ2-5; D may be TRBD2 (5 bases). Germline lookup yields CDR1 DFQATT and CDR2 SNEGSKA (reference sequence). Trimming stripped 2 bases from V and 1 base from J, with 14 bases between. CDR3 length: 15 residues. CDR3 coding DNA: TGCAGTGCTAGACGATATCTAGCTTTCCAAGAGACCCAGTACTTC. Protein sequence: CSARRYLAFQETQYF.

The chain uses TRBV7-9 and TRBJ2-2; D may correspond to TRBD1 or TRBD2 (5 bases each). The V end was cut by 2 bases, the J end by 4 bases, with 14 bases between. There are 16 residues in the CDR3. In germline, CDR1 is SEHNR, CDR2 FQNEAQ (reference sequence). The CDR3 is CASSLFVSGSTGELFF. In DNA form, the CDR3 reads TGTGCCAGCAGCTTATTTGTGTCAGGGAGCACCGGGGAGCTGTTTTTT.

At least ten counts were recorded for this clonotype. The rearrangement uses TRBV11-3 and TRBJ2-1; 8 bases align to TRBD2. This CDR3 spans 13 amino acids. Germline V CDR1 and CDR2: SGHNT, YENEEA. The V and J ends lost 5 bases and 13 bases, in that order; junction bases with no gene match: 10. The CDR3 sequence: CASSGPGGPQQFF. CDR3 in DNA: TGTGCCAGCAGCGGTCCGGGGGGGCCCCAACAGTTCTTC.

The rearrangement joins TRBV18 to TRBJ2-7, with 8 bases fitting TRBD1. The J segment lost 2 bases and the V segment lost 3 bases, leaving 6 bases of the junction unmatched. Germline CDR1 is KGHSH and CDR2 is LQKENI. This CDR3 comprises 15 residues. CDR3 sequence reads: CASSPRQGTTYEQYF. In DNA form, the CDR3 reads TGTGCCAGCTCACCCAGACAGGGGACAACCTACGAGCAGTACTTC.

This clonotype was seen at least ten times. The V and J genes are TRBV5-5 and TRBJ1-3, with TRBD1 as a possible D gene (5 bases). The V end was cut by 4 bases, the J end by 0 bases, with 11 bases between. This CDR3 is 15 amino acids long. Germline assignment: CDR1 SGHKS and CDR2 YYEKEE (reference sequence). The CDR3: CASSPDIASGNTIYF. The DNA of the CDR3 is TGTGCCAGCAGCCCGGACATCGCCTCTGGAAACACCATATATTTT.